This T cell receptor (beta chain) was documented in a study of CD8+ T cells in alopecia areata. The overall study: Administration of oral tofacitinib to treated patients was at 5 to 10 mg twice daily. Scoring of severity for treated patients was based on percentage of affected scalp area. The study's findings and limits: Many expanded lesional clones persisted in scalp and blood during tofacitinib.

On this clone: Its antigen is not known.

This sample's treatment: oral pan-JAK inhibitor, 5-10 mg twice daily. Cell sorting on a FACSAria was used to separate CD4+ and CD8+ T cells from the PBMCs. The ends were cut back, 5 bases at V and 4 bases at J, with 17 bases in the middle. The germline CDR1 and CDR2 sequences are MDHEN and SYDVKM. This CDR3 is 15 amino acids long. As the sequencing template, cDNA was produced by extracting RNA and reverse transcribing it. Here immunoSEQ multiplex PCR was the method, and the copy in TCRdb shows in-frame clones only, minus some. The table has under 250,000 clones, about 50% seen once. The sample in question was CD4+ T cells sorted from blood, obtained at week 4, from a patient treated with tofacitinib. The source of this sequence is a human donor with alopecia areata. This chain connects TRBV28 to TRBJ1-2; TRBD1 might be the D (6 bases). Here the CDR3 DNA reads TGTGCCAGCAGTCAAGGATGGACAGCTAGCTATGGCTACACCTTC. As protein: CASSQGWTASYGYTF.